The entry that follows covers one TCR beta chain sequence. The assay used deep level. Repertoires were generated with immunoSEQ multiplex PCR, while TCRdb's copy carries only in-frame clones and drops some. The repertoire holds about 560,000 clones, with around 80% as singletons. The sample belongs to a study of shared clonotypes between healthy human individuals. Germline V CDR1 and CDR2: LNHNV, YYDKDF (reference sequence). CDR3 size: 17 residues. The junction had 9 bases not matched to a gene; V was cut back by 0 bases and J by 1 base. This TCR derives from a woman in her 40s in good health. Some clones in this sample may be carry-over from other donors' samples. Sequenced sample: PBMCs. The chain links TRBV15 to TRBJ2-7, with 7 bases identical to TRBD2. Here the CDR3 reads CATSRDPPASGSYEQYF. The CDR3 nucleotides are TGTGCCACCAGCAGAGATCCCCCCGCTAGCGGATCCTACGAGCAGTACTTC. Full variable domain (outside the CDR3, taken from reference TRBV15 and TRBJ2-7): DAMVIQNPRYQVTQFGKPVTLSCSQTLNHNVMYWYQQKSSQAPKLLFHYYDKDFNNEADTPDNFQSRRPNTSFCFLDIRSPGLGDTAMYLCATSRDPPASGSYEQYFGPGTRLTVT.